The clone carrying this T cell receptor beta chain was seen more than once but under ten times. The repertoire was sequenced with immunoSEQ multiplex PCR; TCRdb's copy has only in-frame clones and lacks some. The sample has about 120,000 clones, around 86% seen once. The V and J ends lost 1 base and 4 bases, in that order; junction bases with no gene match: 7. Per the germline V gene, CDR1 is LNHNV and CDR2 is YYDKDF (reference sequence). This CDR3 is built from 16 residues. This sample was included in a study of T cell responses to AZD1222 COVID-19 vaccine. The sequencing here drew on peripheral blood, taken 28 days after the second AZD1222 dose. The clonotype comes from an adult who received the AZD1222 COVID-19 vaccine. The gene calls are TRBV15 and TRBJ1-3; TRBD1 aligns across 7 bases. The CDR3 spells CATSRAKGASGNTIYF. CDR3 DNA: TGTGCCACCAGCAGAGCTAAGGGGGCATCGGGAAACACCATATATTTT.